The 21 T cell receptor beta chains presented below share a single source sample, sequenced in a study of blood T cell repertoires in COVID-19. The repertoire was sequenced with immunoSEQ multiplex PCR; TCRdb's copy has only in-frame clones and lacks some. This sample has about 69,000 clones, with about 90% found just once. The specimen was peripheral blood. Every receptor here comes from a man between 50 and 59 years old with acute or convalescent COVID-19.

The chain uses TRBV30 and TRBJ1-4; D unclear. This CDR3 region has 14 residues. Germline V gene sequence: CDR1 GTSNPN, CDR2 SVGIG (reference sequence). Trimming cost V 0 bases and J 3 bases, with 8 bases left between them. The CDR3 region has the DNA TGTGCCTGGAGTGTAAGATCGGCTAATGAAAAACTGTTTTTT. It encodes CAWSVRSANEKLFF.

The CDR3 is CASSFQRDEQFF. In nucleotides, the CDR3 is TGTGCCAGCAGCTTTCAGAGGGATGAGCAGTTCTTC. This rearrangement joins TRBV11-2 to TRBJ2-1; D is possibly TRBD2 (5 bases). This CDR3 is 12 amino acids long. V was trimmed by 3 bases and J by 8 bases, leaving 8 bases between them. CDR1 SGHAT and CDR2 FQNNGV come from the germline V gene.

This sequence joins TRBV7-9 and TRBJ2-6; 12 bases are a match to TRBD1. V shed 2 bases, J shed 2 bases, and the junction held 7 bases outside the gene matches. Looked up from germline, CDR1 is SEHNR and CDR2 is FQNEAQ (reference sequence). This CDR3 region has 19 residues. For the CDR3, the DNA is TGTGCCAGCAGCTTACCCGCGGGACAGGGGGCTCCTGGGGCCAACGTCCTGACTTTC. Translation: CASSLPAGQGAPGANVLTF.

The chain uses TRBV30 and TRBJ2-7; the D gene is possibly TRBD1 (6 bases). This CDR3 comprises 15 residues. Germline CDR1 GTSNPN, CDR2 SVGIG (reference sequence). Trimming pared 1 base from V and 7 bases from J, leaving 20 bases between. The CDR3 DNA reads as TGTGCCTGGAGTGACGGGTTCCTTGGCAGGGGAGAGCAGTACTTC. Translation gives CAWSDGFLGRGEQYF.

This clone was picked up one time. This rearrangement joins TRBV5-6 to TRBJ2-1; 8 bases match TRBD2. Germline V gives CDR1 SGHDT, CDR2 YYEEEE. The CDR3 runs 17 residues. V lost 3 bases to trimming and J lost 4 bases; unmatched junction nucleotides: 12. This CDR3 is CASSYLVREGTYNEQFF. The CDR3 DNA reads as TGTGCCAGCAGCTATTTGGTCCGGGAGGGCACGTACAATGAGCAGTTCTTC.

This chain links TRBV30 with TRBJ2-1; 10 bases line up with TRBD2. CDR1 is GTSNPN and CDR2 is SVGIG in the germline V gene (reference sequence). The CDR3 covers 16 residues. V was pared by 1 base and J by 4 bases, with 7 bases of the junction left unmatched. CDR3 bases: TGTGCCTGGAGTGCCCCGGGACTAGCGAATTACAATGAGCAGTTCTTC. Encoded protein: CAWSAPGLANYNEQFF.

The chain uses TRBV12-5 and TRBJ1-1, with unresolved D. Trimming took off 4 bases at V and 7 bases at J, with 25 bases between the two ends. The CDR3 is 17 amino acids. The V gene's germline CDR1 is LGHNT and CDR2 FRNRAP. In DNA form, the CDR3 reads TGTGCTAGTGGTTGGACCCGCGGGAGGGCTGAGGAGAGTGAAGCTTTCTTT. This translates into CASGWTRGRAEESEAFF.

The rearrangement uses TRBV5-6 and TRBJ1-1; weak D call: TRBD1 (6 bases). Trimming removed 0 bases at V and 0 bases at J, with 12 bases between. Germline V lookup: CDR1 SGHDT, CDR2 YYEEEE. This CDR3 comprises 16 residues. The CDR3 nucleotides read TGTGCCAGCAGCTTGGCTGGGGGCAGGATGAACACTGAAGCTTTCTTT. It encodes CASSLAGGRMNTEAFF.

The rearrangement links TRBV5-1 to TRBJ1-3; weak D call: TRBD1 (6 bases). The CDR3 length is 14 residues. V lost 1 base, J lost 4 bases, and 9 bases lay in between. Germline V gene sequence: CDR1 SGHRS, CDR2 YFSETQ. The CDR3 DNA follows: TGCGCCAGCAGCTTGTACGACAGGGGAAACACCATATATTTT. The encoded protein is CASSLYDRGNTIYF.

This clone has only one observation. CDR3: CASRPGLAYNEQFF. The CDR3 DNA reads as TGTGCCAGCAGACCGGGACTTGCCTACAATGAGCAGTTCTTC. This sequence joins TRBV7-2 and TRBJ2-1; TRBD2 might be the D (6 bases). Trimming cost V 6 bases and J 2 bases, with 11 bases left between them. The CDR3 is made up of 14 amino acids. Germline CDR1 reads SGHTA; CDR2 reads FQGNSA. The full variable domain, with the rest looked up from reference TRBV7-2 and TRBJ2-1, is GAGVSQSPSNKVTEKGKDVELRCDPISGHTALYWYRQSLGQGLEFLIYFQGNSAPDKSGLPSDRFSAERTGGSVSTLTIQRTQQEDSAVYLCASRPGLAYNEQFFGPGTRLTVL.

For the CDR3, the DNA is TGTGCCAGCAGTTATGGGGGGACTAGCGGATCCTACGAGCAGTACTTC. It codes for CASSYGGTSGSYEQYF. The V and J genes are TRBV9 and TRBJ2-7; 11 bases line up with TRBD2. The CDR3 covers 16 residues. Germline values: CDR1 SGDLS, CDR2 YYNGEE. Trimming took 5 bases from V and 1 from J; bases not matched to a gene: 8.

This rearrangement joins TRBV5-6 to TRBJ2-5; D is perhaps TRBD2 (5 bases). V was cut by 7 bases and J by 6 bases, with 13 bases left in between. Germline CDR1 and CDR2: SGHDT and YYEEEE. This CDR3 contains 12 residues. The CDR3 spells CASQRSLKTQYF. The CDR3 DNA follows: TGTGCCAGCCAGCGGTCCTTGAAGACCCAGTACTTC.

This clone was picked up a small number of times. The chain has TRBV6-6 and TRBJ2-2; 7 positions match TRBD1. V shed 7 bases and J 4 bases; nucleotides not matched to a gene: 6. Germline-derived CDR1 and CDR2 are MNHNY and SVGAGI (reference sequence). This CDR3 contains 14 residues. The CDR3 nucleotides read TGTGCCAGCACGGTCCGGGACAGCACCGGGGAGCTGTTTTTT. Translating gives CASTVRDSTGELFF.

This clone was observed once. The rearrangement links TRBV12-3 or TRBV12-4 to TRBJ1-6; 7 bases match TRBD1. The CDR3 is 13 amino acids. V was pared by 9 bases and J by 9 bases, with 8 bases of the junction left unmatched. CDR3 nucleotides: TGTGCCAGTAGGGACAGTACGACTTCACCCCTCCACTTT. Protein: CASRDSTTSPLHF.

The chain recombines TRBV6-5 with TRBJ1-6; tentatively, D is TRBD1 (6 bases). This CDR3 is 15 amino acids long. Germline values: CDR1 MNHEY, CDR2 SVGAGI. Between the trimmed V and J ends, which lost 2 bases and 11 bases, there was a span of 16 bases. The CDR3 coding sequence is TGTGCCAGCAGTTACCTGGGGGCACCGAGGCCACCCCTCCACTTT. This codes for CASSYLGAPRPPLHF.

A few counts support this clone. V usage is TRBV10-3 and J usage is TRBJ2-1, with 9 bases lining up with TRBD2. After removal of 4 bases from V and 3 bases from J, the junction contained 4 bases not matched to a gene. This CDR3 is built from 15 residues. Germline-derived CDR1 and CDR2 are ENHRY and SYGVKD. Here the CDR3 DNA reads TGTGCCATCAGTGTAAAAGCGGGGGGCTACAATGAGCAGTTCTTC. It codes for CAISVKAGGYNEQFF.

The table lists this clone with a count of one. The rearrangement uses TRBV5-1 and TRBJ2-2, with D possibly TRBD1 on 6 matching bases. Trimming took 0 bases from V and 5 from J, leaving 11 bases between them. CDR1 and CDR2 from the germline V gene are SGHRS and YFSETQ. The CDR3 is 15 residues long. Written as DNA, the CDR3 is TGCGCCAGCAGCTTGGAGGGGGTTCAGACCGGGGAGCTGTTTTTT. It translates to CASSLEGVQTGELFF.

The genes are TRBV14 and TRBJ1-6; tentative D call: TRBD1 (5 bases). The germline V and J ends were trimmed by 8 bases and 18 bases, with 32 bases remaining between them. The germline CDR1 and CDR2 sequences are SGHDN and FVKESK. This CDR3 spans 16 amino acids. The CDR3: CASSKRFPSGEDEHHF. CDR3 DNA sequence: TGTGCCAGCTCGAAAAGGTTTCCGTCGGGGGAGGACGAGCACCACTTT.

The chain has TRBV30 and TRBJ2-1; 9 bases agree with TRBD1. This CDR3 spans 14 amino acids. After removal of 0 bases from V and 8 bases from J, the junction contained 5 bases not matched to a gene. Germline lookup yields CDR1 GTSNPN and CDR2 SVGIG (reference sequence). The CDR3 region has the DNA TGTGCCTGGAGTGTAGGGACAGGGCAGGATGAGCAGTTCTTC. Amino acid sequence: CAWSVGTGQDEQFF.

The V and J genes are TRBV20-1 and TRBJ1-1; D is unresolved. The CDR3 length is 11 residues. Germline CDR1 DFQATT, CDR2 SNEGSKA (reference sequence). Trimming left V 7 bases short and J 1 base short, with 7 bases between. The CDR3 sequence: CSGAGNTEAFF. In nucleotides, the CDR3 is TGCAGTGGGGCAGGGAACACTGAAGCTTTCTTT.

The rearrangement uses TRBV9 and TRBJ2-7, with D uncertain. V lost 1 base to trimming and J lost 0 bases, with 8 bases between them. Germline CDR1 reads SGDLS; CDR2 reads YYNGEE. CDR3 length: 14 amino acids. CDR3 sequence (DNA): TGTGCCAGCAGCGTAACAGCCTACTCCTACGAGCAGTACTTC. Translation: CASSVTAYSYEQYF.